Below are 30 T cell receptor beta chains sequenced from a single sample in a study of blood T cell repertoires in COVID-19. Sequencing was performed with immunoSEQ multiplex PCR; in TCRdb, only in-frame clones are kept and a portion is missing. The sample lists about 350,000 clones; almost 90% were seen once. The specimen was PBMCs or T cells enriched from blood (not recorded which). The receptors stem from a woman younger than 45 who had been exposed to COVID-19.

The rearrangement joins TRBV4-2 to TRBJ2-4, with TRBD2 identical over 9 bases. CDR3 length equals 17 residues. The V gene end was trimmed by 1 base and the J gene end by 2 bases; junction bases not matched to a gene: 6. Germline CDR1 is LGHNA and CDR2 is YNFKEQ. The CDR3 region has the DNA TGTGCCAGCAGCCAAGTTGGGCTAGCGGGACCCAAAAACATTCAGTACTTC. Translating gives CASSQVGLAGPKNIQYF.

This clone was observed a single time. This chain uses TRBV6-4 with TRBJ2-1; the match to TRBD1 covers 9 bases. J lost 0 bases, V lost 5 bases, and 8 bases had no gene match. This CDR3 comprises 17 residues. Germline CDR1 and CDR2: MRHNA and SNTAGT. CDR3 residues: CASSPGTGTLSYNEQFF. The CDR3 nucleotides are TGTGCCAGCAGTCCCGGGACAGGGACCCTCTCCTACAATGAGCAGTTCTTC.

This chain's CDR3 is CASSLGLLQGAETQYF. CDR3 nucleotides: TGCGCCAGCAGCTTGGGACTACTCCAAGGAGCAGAGACCCAGTACTTC. This chain uses TRBV5-1 with TRBJ2-5; maybe TRBD2 (5 bases). CDR1 and CDR2 from the germline V gene are SGHRS and YFSETQ. The V end was cut by 0 bases, the J end by 4 bases, with 16 bases between. This CDR3 comprises 16 residues.

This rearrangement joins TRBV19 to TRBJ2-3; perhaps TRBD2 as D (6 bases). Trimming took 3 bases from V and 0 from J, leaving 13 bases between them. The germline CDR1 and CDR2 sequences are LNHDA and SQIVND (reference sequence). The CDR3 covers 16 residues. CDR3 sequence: CASSISGRGSTDTQYF. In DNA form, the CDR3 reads TGTGCCAGTAGTATTTCTGGGCGGGGAAGCACAGATACGCAGTATTTT.

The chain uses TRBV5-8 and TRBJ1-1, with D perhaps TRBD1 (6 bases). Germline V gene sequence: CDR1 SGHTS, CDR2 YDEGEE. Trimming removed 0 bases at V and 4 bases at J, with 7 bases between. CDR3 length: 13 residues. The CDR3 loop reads CASSLDRVTEAFF. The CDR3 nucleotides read TGTGCCAGCAGCTTGGACAGGGTCACTGAAGCTTTCTTT.

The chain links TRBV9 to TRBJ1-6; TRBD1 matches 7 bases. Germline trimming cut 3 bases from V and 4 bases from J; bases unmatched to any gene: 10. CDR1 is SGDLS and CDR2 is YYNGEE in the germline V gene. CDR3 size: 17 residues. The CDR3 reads CASSAKAGTDYNSPLHF. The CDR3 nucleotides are TGTGCCAGCAGCGCCAAAGCCGGGACAGATTATAATTCACCCCTCCACTTT.

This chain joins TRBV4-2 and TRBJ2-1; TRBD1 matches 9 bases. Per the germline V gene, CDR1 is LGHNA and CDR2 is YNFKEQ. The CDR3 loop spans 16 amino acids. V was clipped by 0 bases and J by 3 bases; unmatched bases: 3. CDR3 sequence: CASSQDYRGLYNEQFF. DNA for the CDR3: TGTGCCAGCAGCCAAGATTACAGGGGGCTCTACAATGAGCAGTTCTTC.

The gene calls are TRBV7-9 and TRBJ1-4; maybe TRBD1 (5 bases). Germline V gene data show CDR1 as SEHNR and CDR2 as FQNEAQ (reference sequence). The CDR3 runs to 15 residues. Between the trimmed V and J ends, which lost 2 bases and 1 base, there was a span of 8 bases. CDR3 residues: CASSLTGVTNEKLFF. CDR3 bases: TGTGCCAGCAGCTTAACGGGGGTAACTAATGAAAAACTGTTTTTT. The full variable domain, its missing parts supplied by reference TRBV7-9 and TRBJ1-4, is DTGVSQNPRHKITKRGQNVTFRCDPISEHNRLYWYRQTLGQGPEFLTYFQNEAQLEKSRLLSDRFSAERPKGSFSTLEIQRTEQGDSAMYLCASSLTGVTNEKLFFGSGTQLSVL.

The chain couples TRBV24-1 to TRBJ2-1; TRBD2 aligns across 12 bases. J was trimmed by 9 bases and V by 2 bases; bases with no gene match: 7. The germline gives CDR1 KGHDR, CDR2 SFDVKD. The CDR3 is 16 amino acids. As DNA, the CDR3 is TGTGCCACCAGTGATTCTAGCGGGAGGGCCTATGGTGAGCAGTTCTTC. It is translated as CATSDSSGRAYGEQFF.

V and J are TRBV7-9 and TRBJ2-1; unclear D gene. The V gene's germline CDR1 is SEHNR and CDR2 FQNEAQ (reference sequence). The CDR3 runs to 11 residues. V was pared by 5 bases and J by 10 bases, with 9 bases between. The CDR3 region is CASSRDLEQFF. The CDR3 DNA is TGTGCCAGCAGCCGCGACTTGGAGCAGTTCTTC.

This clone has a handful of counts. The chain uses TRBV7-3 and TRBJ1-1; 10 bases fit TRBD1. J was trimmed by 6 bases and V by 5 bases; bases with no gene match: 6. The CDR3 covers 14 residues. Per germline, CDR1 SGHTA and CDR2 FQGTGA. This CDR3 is CASSQTGGQAEAFF. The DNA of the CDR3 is TGTGCCAGCAGCCAGACAGGGGGCCAGGCTGAAGCTTTCTTT.

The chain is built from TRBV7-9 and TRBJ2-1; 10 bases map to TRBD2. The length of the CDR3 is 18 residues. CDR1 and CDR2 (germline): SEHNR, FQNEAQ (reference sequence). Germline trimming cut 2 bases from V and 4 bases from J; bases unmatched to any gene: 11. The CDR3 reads CASSLTPGLAVNYNEQFF. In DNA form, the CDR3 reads TGTGCCAGCAGCTTAACCCCCGGACTAGCGGTAAATTACAATGAGCAGTTCTTC.

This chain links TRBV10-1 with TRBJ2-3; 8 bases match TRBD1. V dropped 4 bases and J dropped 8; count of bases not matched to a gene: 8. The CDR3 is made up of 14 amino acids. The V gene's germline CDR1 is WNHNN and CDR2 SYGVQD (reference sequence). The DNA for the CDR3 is TGCGCCAGCAGTGTGGGACAGGCCTACGCTACGCAGTATTTT. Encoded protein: CASSVGQAYATQYF.

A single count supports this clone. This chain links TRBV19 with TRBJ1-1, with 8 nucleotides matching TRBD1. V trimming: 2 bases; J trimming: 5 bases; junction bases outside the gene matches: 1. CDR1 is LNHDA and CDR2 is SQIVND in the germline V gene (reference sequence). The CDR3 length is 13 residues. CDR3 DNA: TGTGCCAGTAGTATACACAGGGGGACTGAAGCTTTCTTT. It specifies CASSIHRGTEAFF.

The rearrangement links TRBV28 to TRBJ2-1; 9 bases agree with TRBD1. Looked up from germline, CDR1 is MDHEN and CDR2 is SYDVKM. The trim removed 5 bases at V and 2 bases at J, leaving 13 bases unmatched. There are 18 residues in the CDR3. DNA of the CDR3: TGTGCCAGCAGTCCCGGGACAGGGTCGGGGGGCCCCTACAATGAGCAGTTCTTC. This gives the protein CASSPGTGSGGPYNEQFF.

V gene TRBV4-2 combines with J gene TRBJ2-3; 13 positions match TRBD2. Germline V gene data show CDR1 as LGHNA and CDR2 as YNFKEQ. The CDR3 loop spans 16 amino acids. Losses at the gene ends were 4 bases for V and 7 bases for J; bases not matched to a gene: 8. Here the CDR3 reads CASSPTTSGGLNTQYF. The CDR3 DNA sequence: TGTGCCAGCAGCCCCACGACTAGCGGGGGGCTCAATACGCAGTATTTT.

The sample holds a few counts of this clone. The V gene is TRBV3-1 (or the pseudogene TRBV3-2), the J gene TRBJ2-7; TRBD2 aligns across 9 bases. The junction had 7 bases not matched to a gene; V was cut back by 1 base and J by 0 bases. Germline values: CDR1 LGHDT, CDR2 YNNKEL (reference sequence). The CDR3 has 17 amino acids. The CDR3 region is CASSQALAGASSYEQYF. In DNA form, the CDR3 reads TGTGCCAGCAGCCAAGCACTAGCGGGTGCAAGCTCCTACGAGCAGTACTTC.

The CDR3 loop reads CASSYLAGANVLTF. Here the CDR3 DNA reads TGTGCCAGCAGTTACCTCGCTGGGGCCAACGTCCTGACTTTC. The rearrangement joins TRBV6-5 to TRBJ2-6; D not resolved. Germline V gene lookup returns CDR1 MNHEY and CDR2 SVGAGI. The CDR3 has 14 amino acids. Trimming shortened V by 2 bases and J by 2 bases, and 4 bases separated the two germline ends.

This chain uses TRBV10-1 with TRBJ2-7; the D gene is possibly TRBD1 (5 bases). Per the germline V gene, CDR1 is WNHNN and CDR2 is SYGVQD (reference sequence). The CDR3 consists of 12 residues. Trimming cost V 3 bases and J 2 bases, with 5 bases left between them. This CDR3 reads CASSEGAYEQYF. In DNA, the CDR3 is TGCGCCAGCAGTGAAGGGGCCTACGAGCAGTACTTC.

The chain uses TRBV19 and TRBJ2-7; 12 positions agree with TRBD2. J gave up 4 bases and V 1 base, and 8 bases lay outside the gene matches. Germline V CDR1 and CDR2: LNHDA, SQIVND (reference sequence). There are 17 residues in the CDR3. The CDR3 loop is CASSIALAGGPSYEQYF. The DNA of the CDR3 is TGTGCCAGTAGTATAGCGCTAGCGGGAGGGCCCTCTTACGAGCAGTACTTC.

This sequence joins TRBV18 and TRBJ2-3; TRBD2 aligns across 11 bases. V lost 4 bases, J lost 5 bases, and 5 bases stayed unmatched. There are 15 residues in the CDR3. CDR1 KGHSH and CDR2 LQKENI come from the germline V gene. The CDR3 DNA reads TGTGCCAGCTCACGTATAGCGGGAGGGCAAGATACGCAGTATTTT. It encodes CASSRIAGGQDTQYF.

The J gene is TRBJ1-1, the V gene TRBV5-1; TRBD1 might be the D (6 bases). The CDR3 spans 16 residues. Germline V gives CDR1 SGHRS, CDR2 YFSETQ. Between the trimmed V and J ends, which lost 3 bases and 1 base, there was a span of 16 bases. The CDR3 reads CASSWTRTEQNTEAFF. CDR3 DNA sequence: TGCGCCAGCAGCTGGACCCGGACAGAGCAGAACACTGAAGCTTTCTTT.

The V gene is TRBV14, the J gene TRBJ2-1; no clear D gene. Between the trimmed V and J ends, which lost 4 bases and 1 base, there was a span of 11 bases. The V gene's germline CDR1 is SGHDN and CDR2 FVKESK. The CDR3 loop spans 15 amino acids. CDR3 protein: CASSPWARSYNEQFF. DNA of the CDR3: TGTGCCAGCAGCCCGTGGGCACGTTCCTACAATGAGCAGTTCTTC.

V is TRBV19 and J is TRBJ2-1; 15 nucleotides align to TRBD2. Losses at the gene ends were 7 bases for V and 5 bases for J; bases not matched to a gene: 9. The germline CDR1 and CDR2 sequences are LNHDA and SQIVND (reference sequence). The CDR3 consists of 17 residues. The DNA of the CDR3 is TGTGCCAGTACCCGGGGACTAGCGGGAGGATCCCACAATGAGCAGTTCTTC. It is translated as CASTRGLAGGSHNEQFF.

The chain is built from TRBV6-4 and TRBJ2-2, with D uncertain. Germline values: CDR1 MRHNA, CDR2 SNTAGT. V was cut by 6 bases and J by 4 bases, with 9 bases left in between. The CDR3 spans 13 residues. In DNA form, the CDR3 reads TGTGCCAGCAGCGCCGACATCACCGGGGAGCTGTTTTTT. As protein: CASSADITGELFF.

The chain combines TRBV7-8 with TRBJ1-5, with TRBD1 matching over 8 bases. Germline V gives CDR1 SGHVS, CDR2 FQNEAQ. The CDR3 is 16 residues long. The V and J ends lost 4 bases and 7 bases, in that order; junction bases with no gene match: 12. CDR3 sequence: CASSSGQGGFHQPQHF. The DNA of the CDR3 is TGTGCCAGCAGCTCCGGACAGGGCGGTTTCCACCAGCCCCAGCATTTT.

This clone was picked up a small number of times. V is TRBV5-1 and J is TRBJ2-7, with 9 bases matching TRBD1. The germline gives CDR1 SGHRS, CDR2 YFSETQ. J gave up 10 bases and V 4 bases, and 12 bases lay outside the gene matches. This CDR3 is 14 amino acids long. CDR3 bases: TGCGCCAGCAGCCCCGAAACCGGGACAGGGTTTCAGTACTTC. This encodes CASSPETGTGFQYF. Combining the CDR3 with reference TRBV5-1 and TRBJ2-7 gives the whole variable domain KAGVTQTPRYLIKTRGQQVTLSCSPISGHRSVSWYQQTPGQGLQFLFEYFSETQRNKGNFPGRFSGRQFSNSRSEMNVSTLELGDSALYLCASSPETGTGFQYFGPGTRLTVT.

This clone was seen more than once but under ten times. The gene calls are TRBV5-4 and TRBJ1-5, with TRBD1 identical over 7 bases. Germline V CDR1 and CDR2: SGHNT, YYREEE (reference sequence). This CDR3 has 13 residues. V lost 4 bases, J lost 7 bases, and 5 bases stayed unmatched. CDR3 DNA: TGTGCCAGCAGCAGAGGGACAGCACAGCCCCAGCATTTT. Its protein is CASSRGTAQPQHF.

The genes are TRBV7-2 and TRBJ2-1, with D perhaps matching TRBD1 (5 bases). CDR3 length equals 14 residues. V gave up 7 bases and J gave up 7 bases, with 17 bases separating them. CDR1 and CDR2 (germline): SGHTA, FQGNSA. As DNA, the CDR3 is TGTGCCAGCACCCTTGGGCCAGGGCGAAATGAGCAGTTCTTC. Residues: CASTLGPGRNEQFF.

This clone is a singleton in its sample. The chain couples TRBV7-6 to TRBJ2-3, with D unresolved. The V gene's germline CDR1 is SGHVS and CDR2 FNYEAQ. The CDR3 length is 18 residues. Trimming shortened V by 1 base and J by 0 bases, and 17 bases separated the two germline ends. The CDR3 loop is CASSLGSTLAVSTDTQYF. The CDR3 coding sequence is TGTGCCAGCAGCTTAGGGTCGACCTTAGCAGTTAGCACAGATACGCAGTATTTT.